This record looks at one TCR beta chain sequence and its context. Its antigen is not known. The PCR made use of 60 Vbeta and 13 Jbeta primers. Per the authors' pipeline: A later analysis counted tens of millions of unique TCR beta chains, roughly 11 million shared. The assay was immunoSEQ multiplex PCR, and TCRdb's table has in-frame clones only and misses some. V, J and clone size reflect that table, while D and trimming were determined from the DNA. The sample consists of under 200,000 clones, 79% of them appearing once. These data come from a study of cytomegalovirus exposure and HLA in healthy donors. Despite likely unrecorded immune exposures, the donors were nominally healthy at the time of sampling. After removal of 2 bases from V and 4 bases from J, the junction contained 9 bases not matched to a gene. The CDR3 totals 17 residues. Germline V gene sequence: CDR1 MGHDK, CDR2 SYGVNS. Study results and limitations: There were reportedly fewer N-insertions in an Asian-associated ancestry cluster than the approximately 640-donor mean, in a later analysis.

What was sequenced was PBMCs. The chain carries TRBV25-1 and TRBJ2-2, with 8 bases fitting TRBD1. The sequence came from a man aged 35 to 55 in good health and CMV-seronegative. As DNA, the CDR3 is TGTGCCAGCAGTGAACCGACAGGGGCCGGGAGCACCGGGGAGCTGTTTTTT. This sequence encodes CASSEPTGAGSTGELFF. The full variable domain, its missing parts supplied by reference TRBV25-1 and TRBJ2-2, is EADIYQTPRYLVIGTGKKITLECSQTMGHDKMYWYQQDPGMELHLIHYSYGVNSTEKGDLSSESTVSRIRTEHFPLTLESARPSHTSQYLCASSEPTGAGSTGELFFGEGSRLTVL.